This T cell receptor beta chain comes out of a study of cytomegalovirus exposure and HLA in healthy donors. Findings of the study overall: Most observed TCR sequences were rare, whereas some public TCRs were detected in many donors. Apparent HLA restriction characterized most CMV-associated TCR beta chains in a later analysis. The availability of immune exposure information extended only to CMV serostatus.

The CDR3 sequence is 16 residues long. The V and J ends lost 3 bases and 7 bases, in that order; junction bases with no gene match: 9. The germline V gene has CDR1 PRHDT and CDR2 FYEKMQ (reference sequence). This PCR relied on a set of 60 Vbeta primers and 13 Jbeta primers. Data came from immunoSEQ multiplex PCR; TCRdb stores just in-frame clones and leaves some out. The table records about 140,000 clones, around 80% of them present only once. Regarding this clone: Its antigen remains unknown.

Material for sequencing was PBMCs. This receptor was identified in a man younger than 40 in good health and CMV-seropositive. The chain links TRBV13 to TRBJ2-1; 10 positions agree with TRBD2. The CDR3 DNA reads TGTGCCAGCAGCTTCTTTAAGCGGGGGGGAGGGAATGAGCAGTTCTTC. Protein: CASSFFKRGGGNEQFF.